Included here is one T cell receptor beta chain sequence, with context. Its specificity is unknown. A read error may produce the germline difference seen at one junction end. PCR was performed using 60 Vbeta and 13 Jbeta primers. Profiling relied on immunoSEQ multiplex PCR, and the TCRdb table lists in-frame clones only, not all of them. The table records about 170,000 clones, 70% to 80% of them present only once. The data stem from a study of cytomegalovirus exposure and HLA in healthy donors. Findings and limits, study-wide: A later analysis showed that HLA-associated TCR beta chains had undergone more clonal expansion than equally common others. Researchers reportedly found TCR beta sequences accurately predicted most subjects' HLA-A and HLA-B alleles.

The sample comprised PBMCs. The origin of this receptor is a female donor in good health and CMV-seronegative.

CDR3 sequence (DNA): TGCGCCAGCAGCCAAGTTATGGGACTGCCGGTCTTC. Translation: CASSQVMGLPVF. The V call is TRBV4-1, the J call TRBJ2-7; tentatively, D is TRBD2 (6 bases). Per germline, CDR1 MGHRA and CDR2 YSYEKL. The CDR3 totals 12 residues.